These T cell receptor beta chains were read from a single sample in a study of blood T cells in healthy people across ages. MiXCR, run by TCRdb on the 5' RACE reads, gives a single entry per CDR3 protein. Among over 1,500,000 distinct CDR3 sequences, just under 50% were seen once, and the ten largest hold roughly 2.1%. The sequenced sample consisted of blood. Source of these receptors: a woman aged 40 to 50 in good health. Both conserved end residues are part of each CDR3.

len	v_gene	CDR3aa
13	TRBV6-5	CASSYSFRNEQYF
16	TRBV5-1	CASSLAPSASYNEQFF
11	TRBV20-1	CSAGNLGKLFF
13	TRBV12-3/TRBV12-4	CASSPTPAGELFF
11	TRBV20-1	CSASQMDGYTF
14	TRBV6-1	CASRRGGDLYGYTF
17	TRBV28	CASSPIGGGRLQETQYF
17	TRBV14	CASSQGTSVVSVETQYF
14	TRBV12-3/TRBV12-4	CASSLAGRVYGYTF
19	TRBV4-2	CASSQGKGIGVRSYNEQFF
17	TRBV27	CASSLFSGTSIYSEQFF
13	TRBV20-1	CSASGTVYNEQFF
15	TRBV12-3/TRBV12-4	CASSPAFGGHNEQYF
18	TRBV3-1	CASSPWEGRELDTDTQYF
16	TRBV20-1	CSAPLTGSTYNSPLHF
16	TRBV7-9	CASSSAGASKGEKLFF
14	TRBV10-3	CAISSPGSNQPQHF
13	TRBV3-1	CASSTGGAYGYTF
12	TRBV29-1	CSVGPGANEQFF
14	TRBV29-1	CSVHRGGANTEAFF
17	TRBV12-3/TRBV12-4	CAGSLAVVPSGANVLTF
13	TRBV14	CASSPGTGGKAFF
15	TRBV7-9	CASSCPRQGTETQYF
14	TRBV11-2	CASSDGQGARGYTF
13	TRBV7-9	CAGTGGSNYGYTF
14	TRBV3-1	CASSQVNGGAVLTF
14	TRBV24-1	CATSESGRTDTQYF
14	TRBV5-6	CASSWRAQVYEQYF
17	TRBV5-1	CASSLVPGSAGDGTQYF
13	TRBV18	CASSPPDSYEQYF
12	TRBV20-1	CSAKGESETQYF
14	TRBV7-2	CASSSPGGAYEQYF
15	TRBV15	CATSRDLGGPYEQYF
16	TRBV4-3	CASSQDRYRTNEKLFF
15	TRBV2	CASRRTGSGQETQYF
15	TRBV7-2	CASSFFQDRYYGYTF
16	TRBV15	CAASLPRQGINYGYTF
13	TRBV28	CASMGQLNEKLFF
15	TRBV28	CASSLGGKWADTQYF
17	TRBV11-2	CASSSTSGGPAGDTQYF
20	TRBV6-2/TRBV6-3	CASSYRLAGGRSTSPDTQYF
14	TRBV7-8	CASSDGVSGTEAFF
14	TRBV25-1	CASSDLGQGYGYTF
16	TRBV20-1	CSARDLGGTSTDTQYF
13	TRBV20-1	CSAWSGSSYEQYF
12	TRBV7-8	CASSLGWGEQFF
16	TRBV20-1	CSAPRWASGGSTEQFF
14	TRBV9	CASSSRTSGGLKFF
14	TRBV11-2	CASSRFYVQETQYF
14	TRBV29-1	CSGARGVGTDTQYF
15	TRBV20-1	CSARAGTGDYNEQFF
16	TRBV7-2	CASSPGDRLSTDTQYF
14	TRBV20-1	CSALTGTGDRGYTF
15	TRBV3-1	CASSQSPGWNNEQFF
15	TRBV11-1	CASSSQAGTGETQYF